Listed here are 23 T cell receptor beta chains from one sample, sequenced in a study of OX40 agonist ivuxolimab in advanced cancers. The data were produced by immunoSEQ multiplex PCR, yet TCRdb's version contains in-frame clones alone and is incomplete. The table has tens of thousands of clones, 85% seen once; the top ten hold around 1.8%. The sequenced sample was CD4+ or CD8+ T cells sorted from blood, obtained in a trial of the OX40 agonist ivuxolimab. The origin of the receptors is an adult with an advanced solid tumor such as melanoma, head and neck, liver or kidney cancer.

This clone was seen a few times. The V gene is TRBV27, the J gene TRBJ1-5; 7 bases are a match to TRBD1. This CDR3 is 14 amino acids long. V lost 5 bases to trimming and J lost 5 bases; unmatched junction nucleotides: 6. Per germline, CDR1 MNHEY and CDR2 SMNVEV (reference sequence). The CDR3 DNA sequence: TGTGCCAGCAGTCTACAGGGGAGGGATCAGCCCCAGCATTTT. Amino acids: CASSLQGRDQPQHF.

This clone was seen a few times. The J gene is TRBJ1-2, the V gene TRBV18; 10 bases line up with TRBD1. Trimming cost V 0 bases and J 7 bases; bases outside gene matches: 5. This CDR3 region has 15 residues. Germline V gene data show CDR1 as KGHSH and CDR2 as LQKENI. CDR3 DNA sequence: TGTGCCAGCTCACCACCTGGACAGGGGGGCAGTGGCTACACCTTC. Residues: CASSPPGQGGSGYTF.

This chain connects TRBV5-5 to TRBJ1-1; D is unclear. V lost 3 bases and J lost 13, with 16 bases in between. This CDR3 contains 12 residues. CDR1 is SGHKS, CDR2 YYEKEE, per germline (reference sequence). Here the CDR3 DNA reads TGTGCCAGCAGCTCCCTTTTAGGAATCGGTTTCTTT. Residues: CASSSLLGIGFF.

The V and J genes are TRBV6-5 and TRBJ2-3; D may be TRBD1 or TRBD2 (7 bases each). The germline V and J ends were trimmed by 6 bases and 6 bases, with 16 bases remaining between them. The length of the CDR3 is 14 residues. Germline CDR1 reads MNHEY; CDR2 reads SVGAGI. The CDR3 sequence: CASRSDREGDTQYF. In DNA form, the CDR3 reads TGTGCCAGCAGATCCGACAGGGAGGGGGATACGCAGTATTTT.

The CDR3 DNA is TGTGCCAGCAGTTTATGGGGCAACACAGATACGCAGTATTTT. It yields the protein CASSLWGNTDTQYF. This chain joins TRBV27 and TRBJ2-3; D may be TRBD1 (5 bases). The CDR3 loop spans 14 amino acids. V shed 1 base and J shed 2 bases, with 7 bases lying between them. Per the germline V gene, CDR1 is MNHEY and CDR2 is SMNVEV (reference sequence).

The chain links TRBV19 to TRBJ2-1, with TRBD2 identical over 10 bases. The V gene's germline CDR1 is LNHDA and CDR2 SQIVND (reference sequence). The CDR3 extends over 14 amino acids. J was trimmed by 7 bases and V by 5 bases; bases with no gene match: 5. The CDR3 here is CASSLSGGGNEQFF. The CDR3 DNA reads TGTGCCAGTAGTCTCAGCGGGGGGGGTAATGAGCAGTTCTTC.

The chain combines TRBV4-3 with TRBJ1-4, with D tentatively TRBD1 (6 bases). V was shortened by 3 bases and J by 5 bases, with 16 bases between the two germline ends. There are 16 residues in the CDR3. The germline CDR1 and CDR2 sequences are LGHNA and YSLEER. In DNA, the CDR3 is TGCGCCAGCAGCCAGGGGGGGGCCACAGGGAATGAAAAACTGTTTTTT. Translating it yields CASSQGGATGNEKLFF.

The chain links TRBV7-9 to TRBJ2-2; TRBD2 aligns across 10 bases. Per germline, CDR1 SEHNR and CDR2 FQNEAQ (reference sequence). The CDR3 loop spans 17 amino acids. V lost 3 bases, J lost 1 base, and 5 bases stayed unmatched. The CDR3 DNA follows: TGTGCCAGCAGCTTGGGACTAGCGCACTTGAACACCGGGGAGCTGTTTTTT. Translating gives CASSLGLAHLNTGELFF.

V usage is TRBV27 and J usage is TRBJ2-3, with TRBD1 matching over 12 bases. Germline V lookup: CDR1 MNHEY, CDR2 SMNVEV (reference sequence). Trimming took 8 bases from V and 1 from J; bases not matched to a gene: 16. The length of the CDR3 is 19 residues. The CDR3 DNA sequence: TGTGCCAGCGGGCGGGACAGGGGGCGCATGTATGGGGGCACAGATACGCAGTATTTT. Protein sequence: CASGRDRGRMYGGTDTQYF.

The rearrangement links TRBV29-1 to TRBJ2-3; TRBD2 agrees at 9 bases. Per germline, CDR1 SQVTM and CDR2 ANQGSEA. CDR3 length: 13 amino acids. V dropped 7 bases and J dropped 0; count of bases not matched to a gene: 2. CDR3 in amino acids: CSALAGSTDTQYF. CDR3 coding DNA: TGCAGCGCACTAGCGGGTAGCACAGATACGCAGTATTTT.

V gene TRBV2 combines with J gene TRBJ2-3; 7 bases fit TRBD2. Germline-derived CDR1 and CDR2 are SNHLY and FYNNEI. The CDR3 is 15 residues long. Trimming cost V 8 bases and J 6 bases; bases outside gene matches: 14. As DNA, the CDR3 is TGTGCCAGCTCCTTAGGAGCTAGCGGAGATGATACGCAGTATTTT. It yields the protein CASSLGASGDDTQYF.

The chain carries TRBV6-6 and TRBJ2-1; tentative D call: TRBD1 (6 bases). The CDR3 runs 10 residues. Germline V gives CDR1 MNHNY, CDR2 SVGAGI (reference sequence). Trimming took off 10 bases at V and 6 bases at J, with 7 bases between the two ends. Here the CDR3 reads CATGANEQFF. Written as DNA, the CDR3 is TGTGCCACAGGGGCCAATGAGCAGTTCTTC.

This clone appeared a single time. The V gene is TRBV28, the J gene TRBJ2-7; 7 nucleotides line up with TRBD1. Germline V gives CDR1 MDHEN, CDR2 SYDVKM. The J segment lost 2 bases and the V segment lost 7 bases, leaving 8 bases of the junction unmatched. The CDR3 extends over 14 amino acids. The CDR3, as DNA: TGTGCCAGCACCAGCCCGGACAGGACCTACGAGCAGTACTTC. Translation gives CASTSPDRTYEQYF.

CDR3: CASSFLAGALETQYF. CDR3 DNA sequence: TGTGCCAGCAGTTTTCTAGCGGGGGCACTGGAGACCCAGTACTTC. The chain joins TRBV28 to TRBJ2-5; 10 nucleotides line up with TRBD2. The V gene's germline CDR1 is MDHEN and CDR2 SYDVKM. The J segment lost 5 bases and the V segment lost 3 bases, leaving 6 bases of the junction unmatched. This CDR3 spans 15 amino acids.

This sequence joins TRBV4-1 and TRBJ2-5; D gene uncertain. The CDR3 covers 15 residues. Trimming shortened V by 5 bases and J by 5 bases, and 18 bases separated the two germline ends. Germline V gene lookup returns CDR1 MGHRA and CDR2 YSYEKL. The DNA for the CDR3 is TGCGCCAGCAGCTATAACCCCGGGCCTGGGGAGACCCAGTACTTC. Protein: CASSYNPGPGETQYF.

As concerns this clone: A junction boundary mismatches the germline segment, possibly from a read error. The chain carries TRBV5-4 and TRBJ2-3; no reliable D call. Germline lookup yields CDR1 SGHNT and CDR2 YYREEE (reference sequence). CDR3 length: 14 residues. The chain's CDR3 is CAGSLGRETDTQYF. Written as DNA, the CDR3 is TGTGCCGGCAGCTTGGGTCGCGAGACTGATACGCAGTATTTT. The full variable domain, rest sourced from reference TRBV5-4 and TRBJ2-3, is ETGVTQSPTHLIKTRGQQVTLRCSSQSGHNTVSWYQQALGQGPQFIFQYYREEENGRGNFPPRFSGLQFPNYSSELNVNALELDDSALYLCAGSLGRETDTQYFGPGTRLTVL.

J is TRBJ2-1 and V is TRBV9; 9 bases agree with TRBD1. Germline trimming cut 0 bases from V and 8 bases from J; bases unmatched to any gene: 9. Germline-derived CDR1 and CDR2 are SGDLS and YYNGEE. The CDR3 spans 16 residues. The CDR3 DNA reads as TGTGCCAGCAGCGTAGGGGAGGGGACAGGGCAGTATGAGCAGTTCTTC. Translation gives CASSVGEGTGQYEQFF.

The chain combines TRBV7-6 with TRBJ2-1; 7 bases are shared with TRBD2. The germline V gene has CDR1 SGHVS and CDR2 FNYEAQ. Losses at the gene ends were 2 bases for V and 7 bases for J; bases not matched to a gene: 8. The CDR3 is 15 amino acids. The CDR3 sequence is CASSLLAGVRNEQFF. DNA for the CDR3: TGTGCCAGCAGCTTACTCGCGGGAGTGCGTAATGAGCAGTTCTTC.

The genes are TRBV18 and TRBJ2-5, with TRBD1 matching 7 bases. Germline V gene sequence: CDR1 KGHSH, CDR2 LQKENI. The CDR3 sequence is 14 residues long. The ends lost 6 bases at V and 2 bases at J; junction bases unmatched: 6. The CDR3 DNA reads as TGTGCCAGCTCTGGGACGACAGGGCAAGAGACCCAGTACTTC. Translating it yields CASSGTTGQETQYF.

The CDR3 nucleotides read TGCGCCAGCAGCTCTTCCGGGACTAGCGCAGATACGCAGTATTTT. This codes for CASSSSGTSADTQYF. The chain joins TRBV5-1 to TRBJ2-3; 10 bases agree with TRBD2. The germline CDR1 and CDR2 sequences are SGHRS and YFSETQ. V lost 3 bases and J lost 4; bases outside the gene matches: 5. The CDR3 runs 15 residues.

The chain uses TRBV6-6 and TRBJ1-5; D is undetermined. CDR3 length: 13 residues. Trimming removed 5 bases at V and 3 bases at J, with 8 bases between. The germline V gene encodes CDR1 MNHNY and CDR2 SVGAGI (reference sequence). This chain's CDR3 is CASSQQHNQPQHF. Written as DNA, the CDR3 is TGTGCCAGCAGTCAACAGCACAATCAGCCCCAGCATTTT.

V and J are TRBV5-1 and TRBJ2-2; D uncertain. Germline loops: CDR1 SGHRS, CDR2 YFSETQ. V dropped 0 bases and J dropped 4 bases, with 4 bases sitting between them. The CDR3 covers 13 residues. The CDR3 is CASSLGGTGELFF. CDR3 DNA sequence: TGCGCCAGCAGCTTGGGAGGCACCGGGGAGCTGTTTTTT. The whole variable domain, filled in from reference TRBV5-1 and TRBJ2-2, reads KAGVTQTPRYLIKTRGQQVTLSCSPISGHRSVSWYQQTPGQGLQFLFEYFSETQRNKGNFPGRFSGRQFSNSRSEMNVSTLELGDSALYLCASSLGGTGELFFGEGSRLTVL.

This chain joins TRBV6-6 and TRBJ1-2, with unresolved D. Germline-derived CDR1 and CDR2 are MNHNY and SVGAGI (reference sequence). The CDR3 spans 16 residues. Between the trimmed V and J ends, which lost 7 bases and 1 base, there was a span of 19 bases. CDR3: CASIFQAGRVNYGYTF. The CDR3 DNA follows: TGTGCCAGCATCTTCCAGGCCGGCCGGGTTAACTATGGCTACACCTTC.